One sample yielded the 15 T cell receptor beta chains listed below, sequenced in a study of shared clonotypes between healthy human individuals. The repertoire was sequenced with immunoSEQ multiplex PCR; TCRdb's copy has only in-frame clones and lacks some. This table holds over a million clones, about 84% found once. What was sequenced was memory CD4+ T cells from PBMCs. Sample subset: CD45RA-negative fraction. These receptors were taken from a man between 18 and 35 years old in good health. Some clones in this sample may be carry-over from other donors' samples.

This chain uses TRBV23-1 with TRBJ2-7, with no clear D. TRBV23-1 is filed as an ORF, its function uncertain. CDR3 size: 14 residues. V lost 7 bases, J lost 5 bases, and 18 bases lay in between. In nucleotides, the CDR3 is TGCGCCAGCACCTCCCTGAACGGGCTTGACGAGCAGTACTTC. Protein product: CASTSLNGLDEQYF.

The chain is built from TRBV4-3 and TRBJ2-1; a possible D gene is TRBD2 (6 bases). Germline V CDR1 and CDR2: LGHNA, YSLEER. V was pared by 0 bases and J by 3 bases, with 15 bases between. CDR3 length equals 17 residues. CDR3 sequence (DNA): TGCGCCAGCAGCCAAGACCCTTGGGGGGAGAACTACAATGAGCAGTTCTTC. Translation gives CASSQDPWGENYNEQFF.

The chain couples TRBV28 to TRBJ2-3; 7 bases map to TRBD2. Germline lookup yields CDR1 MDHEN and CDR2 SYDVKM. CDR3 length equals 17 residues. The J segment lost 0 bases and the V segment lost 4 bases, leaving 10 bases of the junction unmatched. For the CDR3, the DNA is TGTGCCAGCAGTTATCCTAGCGGAAGACAAAGCACAGATACGCAGTATTTT. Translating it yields CASSYPSGRQSTDTQYF.

The CDR3 is CASRSQGPQHF. In DNA, the CDR3 is TGTGCCAGCAGGAGCCAGGGGCCCCAGCATTTT. J is TRBJ1-5 and V is TRBV2, with D possibly being TRBD1 (5 bases). V gave up 6 bases and J gave up 9 bases, with 9 bases separating them. CDR1 and CDR2 (germline): SNHLY, FYNNEI. This CDR3 has 11 residues.

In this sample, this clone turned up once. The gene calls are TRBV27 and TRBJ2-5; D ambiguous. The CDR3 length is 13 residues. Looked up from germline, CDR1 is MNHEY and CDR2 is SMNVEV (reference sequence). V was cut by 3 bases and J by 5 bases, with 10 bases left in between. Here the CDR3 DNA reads TGTGCCAGCAGTTTTAGTGGCCAGGAGACCCAGTACTTC. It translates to CASSFSGQETQYF.

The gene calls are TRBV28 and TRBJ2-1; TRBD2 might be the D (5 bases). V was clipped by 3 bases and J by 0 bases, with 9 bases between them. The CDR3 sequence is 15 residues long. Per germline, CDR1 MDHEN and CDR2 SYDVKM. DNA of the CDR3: TGTGCCAGCAGTTTCGAGAGGGTCTCCTACAATGAGCAGTTCTTC. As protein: CASSFERVSYNEQFF. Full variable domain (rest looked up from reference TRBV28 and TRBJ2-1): DVKVTQSSRYLVKRTGEKVFLECVQDMDHENMFWYRQDPGLGLRLIYFSYDVKMKEKGDIPEGYSVSREKKERFSLILESASTNQTSMYLCASSFERVSYNEQFFGPGTRLTVL.

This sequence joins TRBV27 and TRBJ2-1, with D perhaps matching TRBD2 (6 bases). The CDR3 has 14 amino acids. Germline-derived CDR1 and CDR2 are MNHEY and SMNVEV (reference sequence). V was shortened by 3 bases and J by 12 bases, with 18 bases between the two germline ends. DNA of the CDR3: TGTGCCAGCAGTTTGCGGGACGGAGTAGCTGGGCAGTTCTTC. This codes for CASSLRDGVAGQFF.

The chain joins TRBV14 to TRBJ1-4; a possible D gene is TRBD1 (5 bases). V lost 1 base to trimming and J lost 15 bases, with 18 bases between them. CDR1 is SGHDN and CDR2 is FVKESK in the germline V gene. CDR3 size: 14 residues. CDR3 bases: TGTGCCAGCAGCCAAGCCGCACCGGGGACCGGGGTGTTTTTT. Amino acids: CASSQAAPGTGVFF.

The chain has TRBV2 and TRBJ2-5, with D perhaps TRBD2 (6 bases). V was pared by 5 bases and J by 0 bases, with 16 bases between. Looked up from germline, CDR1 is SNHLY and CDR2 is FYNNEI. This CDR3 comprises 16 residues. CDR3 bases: TGTGCCAGCAGTAAACCAACCGGGGGTTACCAAGAGACCCAGTACTTC. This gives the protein CASSKPTGGYQETQYF.

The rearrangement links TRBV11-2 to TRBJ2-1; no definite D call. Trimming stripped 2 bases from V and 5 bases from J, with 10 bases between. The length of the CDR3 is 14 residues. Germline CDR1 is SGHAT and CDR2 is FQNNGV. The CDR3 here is CASSLTTGNNEQFF. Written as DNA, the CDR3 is TGTGCCAGCAGCTTAACGACTGGAAACAATGAGCAGTTCTTC.

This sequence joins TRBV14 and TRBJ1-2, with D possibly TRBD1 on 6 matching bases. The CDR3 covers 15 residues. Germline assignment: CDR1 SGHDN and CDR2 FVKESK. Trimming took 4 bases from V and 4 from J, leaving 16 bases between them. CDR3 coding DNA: TGTGCCAGCAGCCCTCGGACAGTATTGAGCTATGGCTACACCTTC. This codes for CASSPRTVLSYGYTF.

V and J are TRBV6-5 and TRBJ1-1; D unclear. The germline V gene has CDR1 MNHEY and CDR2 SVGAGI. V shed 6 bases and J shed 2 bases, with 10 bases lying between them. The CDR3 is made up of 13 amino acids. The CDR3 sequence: CASRNPGNTEAFF. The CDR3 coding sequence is TGTGCCAGCAGGAACCCAGGAAACACTGAAGCTTTCTTT.

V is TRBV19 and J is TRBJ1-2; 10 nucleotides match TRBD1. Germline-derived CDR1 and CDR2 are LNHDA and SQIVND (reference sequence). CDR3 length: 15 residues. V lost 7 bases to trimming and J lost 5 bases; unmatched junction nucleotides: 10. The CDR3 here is CASTPGTGAVYGYTF. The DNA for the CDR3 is TGTGCCAGTACTCCCGGGACAGGGGCGGTATATGGCTACACCTTC. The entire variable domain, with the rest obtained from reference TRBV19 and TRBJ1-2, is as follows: DGGITQSPKYLFRKEGQNVTLSCEQNLNHDAMYWYRQDPGQGLRLIYYSQIVNDFQKGDIAEGYSVSREKKESFPLTVTSAQKNPTAFYLCASTPGTGAVYGYTFGSGTRLTVV.

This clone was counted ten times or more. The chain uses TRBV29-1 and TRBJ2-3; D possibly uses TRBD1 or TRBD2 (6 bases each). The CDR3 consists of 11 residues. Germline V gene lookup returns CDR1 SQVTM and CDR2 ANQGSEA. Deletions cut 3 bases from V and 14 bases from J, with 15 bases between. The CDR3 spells CSVDLLRGGYF. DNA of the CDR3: TGCAGCGTTGACCTCCTCAGGGGAGGGTATTTT.

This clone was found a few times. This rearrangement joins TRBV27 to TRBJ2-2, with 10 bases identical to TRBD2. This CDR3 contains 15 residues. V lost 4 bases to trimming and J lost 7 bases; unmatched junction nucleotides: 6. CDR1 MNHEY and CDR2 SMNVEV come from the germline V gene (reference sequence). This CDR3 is CASSWLAGEGGELFF. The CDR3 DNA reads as TGTGCCAGCAGTTGGCTAGCGGGAGAGGGCGGGGAGCTGTTTTTT.